Below, 25 T cell receptor beta chains from the same sample are listed, as sequenced in a study of blood T cell repertoires in COVID-19 (dated by TCRdb to 2020 to 2022). Libraries were prepared through the immunoSEQ multiplex PCR assay. The table comes from immuneACCESS by way of TCRdb, which keeps in-frame sequences with V and J called. Part of the clones is missing from these tables; in studies checked, under half for an unresolved V gene and the rest for unknown reasons. The sample data list around 150,000 clones, and more than 75% of these were observed just once. The ten largest clones take up approximately 4% of the sample. Sequenced material: peripheral blood. Source of these receptors: a woman between 35 and 50 years old with acute or convalescent COVID-19.

This chain connects TRBV18 to TRBJ2-3; possibly TRBD2 for D (6 bases). The CDR3 has 16 residues. Per the germline V gene, CDR1 is KGHSH and CDR2 is LQKENI. V lost 0 bases and J lost 0, with 10 bases in between. The CDR3 bases are TGTGCCAGCTCACCACCGGAGGGGTCTAGCACAGATACGCAGTATTTT. Protein product: CASSPPEGSSTDTQYF.

The rearrangement joins TRBV18 to TRBJ2-2; 7 nucleotides agree with TRBD1. The V gene's germline CDR1 is KGHSH and CDR2 LQKENI. The junction had 8 bases not matched to a gene; V was cut back by 6 bases and J by 4 bases. The CDR3 covers 15 residues. The CDR3 DNA sequence: TGTGCCAGCTCGGCCGACAGGGTTGGCACCGGGGAGCTGTTTTTT. Translated, it gives CASSADRVGTGELFF.

The chain couples TRBV3-1 (or the pseudogene TRBV3-2) to TRBJ1-4; D unresolved. Germline CDR1 LGHDT, CDR2 YNNKEL (reference sequence). The germline V and J ends were trimmed by 3 bases and 7 bases, with 3 bases remaining between them. CDR3 length equals 11 residues. The CDR3 DNA sequence: TGTGCCAGCAGCCAGAGTGAAAAACTGTTTTTT. Translation: CASSQSEKLFF.

This clone has only a few counts. This sequence joins TRBV7-8 and TRBJ1-1; weak D call: TRBD1 (5 bases). The length of the CDR3 is 11 residues. From germline, CDR1 is SGHVS and CDR2 FQNEAQ. V lost 4 bases and J 11 bases, leaving 11 bases between the germline ends. The DNA of the CDR3 is TGTGCCAGCAGCTCCGAGGGGAGGGCTTTCTTT. Protein: CASSSEGRAFF.

CDR3 nucleotide sequence: TGTGCCAGCAAATCGGGACTCTTACGCACCGGGGAGCTGTTTTTT. It is translated as CASKSGLLRTGELFF. This sequence joins TRBV28 and TRBJ2-2; TRBD2 might be the D (6 bases). Germline V gene lookup returns CDR1 MDHEN and CDR2 SYDVKM. The CDR3 sequence is 15 residues long. V lost 7 bases and J lost 4, with 16 bases in between.

This chain joins TRBV24-1 and TRBJ2-1; 11 bases are a match to TRBD1. Germline V gives CDR1 KGHDR, CDR2 SFDVKD. The CDR3 is 14 amino acids. With 9 bases clipped from V and 4 bases from J, the junction kept 4 bases outside the gene matches. The CDR3 DNA reads as TGTGCCACCCGGGACAGGGGGGAGTACAATGAGCAGTTCTTC. Amino acids: CATRDRGEYNEQFF.

This chain links TRBV9 with TRBJ2-7; TRBD1 might be the D (6 bases). The CDR3 is 15 residues long. Trimming removed 0 bases from V and 3 bases from J, with 13 bases in between. The V gene's germline CDR1 is SGDLS and CDR2 YYNGEE. As DNA, the CDR3 is TGTGCCAGCAGCGTAGGTGGTGCAGGGGTCTACGAGCAGTACTTC. It codes for CASSVGGAGVYEQYF.

A single count supports this clone. V and J are TRBV6-2 or TRBV6-3 and TRBJ2-5; the match to TRBD2 covers 8 bases. Germline V gene data show CDR1 as MNHEY and CDR2 as SVGEGT. With 0 bases clipped from V and 3 bases from J, the junction kept 6 bases outside the gene matches. The CDR3 extends over 16 amino acids. CDR3 nucleotides: TGTGCCAGCAGTTACTCGAGTTGGGGACTAGAAGAGACCCAGTACTTC. Translation: CASSYSSWGLEETQYF.

This chain connects TRBV27 to TRBJ2-3; 11 bases are shared with TRBD2. CDR3 length: 16 amino acids. The V gene end was trimmed by 2 bases and the J gene end by 2 bases; junction bases not matched to a gene: 3. Germline V lookup: CDR1 MNHEY, CDR2 SMNVEV (reference sequence). CDR3 coding DNA: TGTGCCAGCAGTTTAAGACTAGCGGGGCCCACAGATACGCAGTATTTT. Protein product: CASSLRLAGPTDTQYF.

The chain recombines TRBV6-6 with TRBJ1-5; D gene ambiguous. The germline V and J ends were trimmed by 0 bases and 7 bases, with 7 bases remaining between them. Germline values: CDR1 MNHNY, CDR2 SVGAGI (reference sequence). The CDR3 spans 13 residues. CDR3 in DNA: TGTGCCAGCAGTTACTCGGCATGGCAGCCCCAGCATTTT. Its translation is CASSYSAWQPQHF.

This rearrangement joins TRBV10-3 to TRBJ2-2; 7 nucleotides line up with TRBD1. Trimming cost V 10 bases and J 0 bases; bases outside gene matches: 8. Germline V CDR1 and CDR2: ENHRY, SYGVKD. The CDR3 sequence is 15 residues long. The CDR3 spells CATSGQAANTGELFF. The CDR3 DNA reads as TGTGCCACCTCAGGACAGGCTGCGAACACCGGGGAGCTGTTTTTT.

V and J are TRBV15 and TRBJ1-5; 7 bases agree with TRBD1. Germline V gene data show CDR1 as LNHNV and CDR2 as YYDKDF (reference sequence). The CDR3 covers 16 residues. J gave up 7 bases and V 0 bases, and 9 bases lay outside the gene matches. The CDR3, as DNA: TGTGCCACCAGCAGAGATCTAGGGGGCGAATCGCAGCCCCAGCATTTT. Translation gives CATSRDLGGESQPQHF.

The rearrangement uses TRBV7-2 and TRBJ1-2; D is undetermined. The CDR3 loop spans 13 amino acids. Trimming pared 1 base from V and 3 bases from J, leaving 6 bases between. CDR1 and CDR2 from the germline V gene are SGHTA and FQGNSA. CDR3 sequence reads: CASSLGEYYGYTF. CDR3 nucleotide sequence: TGTGCCAGCAGCTTAGGAGAGTACTATGGCTACACCTTC.

V usage is TRBV3-1 (or the pseudogene TRBV3-2) and J usage is TRBJ1-4, with 7 bases that match TRBD1. The trim removed 2 bases at V and 0 bases at J, leaving 0 bases unmatched. The CDR3 has 15 residues. CDR1 and CDR2 from the germline V gene are LGHDT and YNNKEL (reference sequence). CDR3 sequence reads: CASSQTGATNEKLFF. The CDR3 DNA is TGTGCCAGCAGCCAAACAGGGGCAACTAATGAAAAACTGTTTTTT.

The chain employs TRBV10-3 and TRBJ1-2; TRBD1 agrees at 8 bases. Germline V gene data show CDR1 as ENHRY and CDR2 as SYGVKD. The CDR3 runs 13 residues. V shed 11 bases, J shed 4 bases, and the junction held 9 bases outside the gene matches. The CDR3 region has the DNA TGTGCCGTTCGCCCGGGACAGGTCTATGGCTACACCTTC. This gives the protein CAVRPGQVYGYTF.

This sequence joins TRBV9 and TRBJ1-1; D not resolved. The CDR3 totals 13 residues. Germline CDR1 reads SGDLS; CDR2 reads YYNGEE. Trimming cost V 4 bases and J 1 base, with 8 bases left between them. CDR3 sequence reads: CASSSGGNTEAFF. CDR3 in DNA: TGTGCCAGCAGCTCGGGTGGGAACACTGAAGCTTTCTTT.

The chain joins TRBV27 to TRBJ1-1, with 7 bases that match TRBD1. The CDR3 length is 13 residues. With 6 bases clipped from V and 5 bases from J, the junction kept 6 bases outside the gene matches. Germline CDR1 is MNHEY and CDR2 is SMNVEV (reference sequence). Written as DNA, the CDR3 is TGTGCCAGCAGCTGGACAGGAGGGACTGAAGCTTTCTTT. It is translated as CASSWTGGTEAFF.

This chain joins TRBV28 and TRBJ1-1; D is possibly TRBD1 (6 bases). The V end was cut by 3 bases, the J end by 7 bases, with 15 bases between. This CDR3 is 14 amino acids long. The germline CDR1 and CDR2 sequences are MDHEN and SYDVKM. This CDR3 reads CASSFLMNRVEAFF. The CDR3 DNA sequence: TGTGCCAGCAGTTTCTTGATGAACAGGGTTGAAGCTTTCTTT.

This clone has a handful of counts. V usage is TRBV7-6 and J usage is TRBJ2-7, with no clear D. Trimming removed 1 base at V and 10 bases at J, with 14 bases between. This CDR3 comprises 13 residues. Germline V gene sequence: CDR1 SGHVS, CDR2 FNYEAQ. CDR3 sequence: CASSLEVTSLQYF. CDR3 nucleotide sequence: TGTGCCAGCAGCTTAGAAGTAACCAGTCTTCAGTACTTC. Variable domain in full (rest from reference TRBV7-6 and TRBJ2-7): GAGVSQSPRYKVTKRGQDVALRCDPISGHVSLYWYRQALGQGPEFLTYFNYEAQQDKSGLPNDRFSAERPEGSISTLTIQRTEQRDSAMYRCASSLEVTSLQYFGPGTRLTVT.

This clone showed up just once. This chain joins TRBV30 and TRBJ2-5, with D possibly matching TRBD1 (5 bases). The germline gives CDR1 GTSNPN, CDR2 SVGIG (reference sequence). This CDR3 is built from 14 residues. The V gene lost 2 bases and the J gene lost 0 bases, with 10 bases spanning the gap. CDR3 amino acids: CAWSFGHYQETQYF. In nucleotides, the CDR3 is TGTGCCTGGAGTTTCGGACATTACCAAGAGACCCAGTACTTC.

DNA for the CDR3: TGTGCCAGCAGGCCCGGGACAGGCCACTTCTATGGCTACACCTTC. It translates to CASRPGTGHFYGYTF. The V gene is TRBV6-5, the J gene TRBJ1-2; 8 nucleotides match TRBD1. The length of the CDR3 is 15 residues. The V segment lost 6 bases and the J segment 4 bases; nucleotides outside the gene matches: 10. Germline V gene data show CDR1 as MNHEY and CDR2 as SVGAGI.

The J gene is TRBJ2-5, the V gene TRBV4-1; tentative D call: TRBD1 (6 bases). The CDR3 sequence is 17 residues long. Per germline, CDR1 MGHRA and CDR2 YSYEKL. The V end lost 5 bases, the J end lost 2 bases, and 21 bases lay between the germline ends. Written as DNA, the CDR3 is TGCGCCAGCAGCGGAGTAGGGGGTACCTACAATCAAGAGACCCAGTACTTC. Translation gives CASSGVGGTYNQETQYF.

The chain combines TRBV28 with TRBJ2-3; 8 bases agree with TRBD1. The V gene's germline CDR1 is MDHEN and CDR2 SYDVKM. CDR3 size: 15 residues. Trimming cost V 2 bases and J 5 bases; bases outside gene matches: 6. For the CDR3, the DNA is TGTGCCAGCAGTTTACCCCAGGGGGCAATAGATACGCAGTATTTT. It specifies CASSLPQGAIDTQYF.

For the CDR3, the DNA is TGTGCCAGTAGTAGACGCGCGGGGGACATAAGCTCCTACGAGCAGTACTTC. Protein: CASSRRAGDISSYEQYF. The gene calls are TRBV19 and TRBJ2-7, with a possible D match to TRBD2 (7 bases). CDR3 size: 17 residues. In germline, CDR1 is LNHDA, CDR2 SQIVND (reference sequence). Trimming took 4 bases from V and 0 from J, leaving 19 bases between them.

The V gene is TRBV7-2, the J gene TRBJ1-4; 8 bases are shared with TRBD1. Trimming took 3 bases from V and 0 from J; bases not matched to a gene: 6. This CDR3 is 17 amino acids long. The germline V gene has CDR1 SGHTA and CDR2 FQGNSA. CDR3 residues: CASSLTGAPSTNEKLFF. The CDR3 nucleotides are TGTGCCAGCAGCTTGACAGGGGCTCCATCAACTAATGAAAAACTGTTTTTT. Together with reference TRBV7-2 and TRBJ1-4, the CDR3 gives the full variable domain: GAGVSQSPSNKVTEKGKDVELRCDPISGHTALYWYRQSLGQGLEFLIYFQGNSAPDKSGLPSDRFSAERTGGSVSTLTIQRTQQEDSAVYLCASSLTGAPSTNEKLFFGSGTQLSVL.